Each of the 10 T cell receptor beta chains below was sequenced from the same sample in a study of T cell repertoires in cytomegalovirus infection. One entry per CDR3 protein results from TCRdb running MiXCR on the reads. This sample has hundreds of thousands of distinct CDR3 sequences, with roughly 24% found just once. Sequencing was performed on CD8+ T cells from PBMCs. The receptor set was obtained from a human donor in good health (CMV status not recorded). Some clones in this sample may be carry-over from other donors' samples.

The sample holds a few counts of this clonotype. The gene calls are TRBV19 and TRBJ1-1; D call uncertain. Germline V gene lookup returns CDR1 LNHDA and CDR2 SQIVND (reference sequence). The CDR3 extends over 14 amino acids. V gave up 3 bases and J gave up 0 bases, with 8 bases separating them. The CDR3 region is CASSIGQLNTEAFF. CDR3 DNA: TGTGCCAGTAGTATTGGGCAGCTGAACACTGAAGCTTTCTTT.

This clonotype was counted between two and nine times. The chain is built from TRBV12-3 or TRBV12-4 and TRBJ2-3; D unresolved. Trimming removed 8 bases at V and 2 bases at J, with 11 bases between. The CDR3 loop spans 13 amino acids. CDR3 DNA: TGTGCCAGCGGACGGAGAGACACAGATACGCAGTATTTT. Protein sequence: CASGRRDTDTQYF.

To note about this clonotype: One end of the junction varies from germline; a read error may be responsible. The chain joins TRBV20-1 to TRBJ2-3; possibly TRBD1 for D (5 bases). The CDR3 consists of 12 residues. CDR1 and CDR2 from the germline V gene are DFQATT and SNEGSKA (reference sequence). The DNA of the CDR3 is TGCAGTGCAGCAAGGGGCACAGATACGCGGTATTTT. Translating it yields CSAARGTDTRYF.

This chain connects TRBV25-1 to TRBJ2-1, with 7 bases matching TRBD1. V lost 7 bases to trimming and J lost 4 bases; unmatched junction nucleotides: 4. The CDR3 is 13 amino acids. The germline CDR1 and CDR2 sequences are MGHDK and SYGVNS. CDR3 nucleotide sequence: TGTGCCAGCAACAGGGGTCTATACAATGAGCAGTTCTTC. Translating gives CASNRGLYNEQFF.

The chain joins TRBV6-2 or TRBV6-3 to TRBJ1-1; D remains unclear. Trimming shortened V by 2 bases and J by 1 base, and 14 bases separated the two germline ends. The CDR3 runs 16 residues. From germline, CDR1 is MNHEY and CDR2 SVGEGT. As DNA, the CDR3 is TGTGCCAGCAGTTACCATAATATCGAGGGGAACACTGAAGCTTTCTTT. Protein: CASSYHNIEGNTEAFF.

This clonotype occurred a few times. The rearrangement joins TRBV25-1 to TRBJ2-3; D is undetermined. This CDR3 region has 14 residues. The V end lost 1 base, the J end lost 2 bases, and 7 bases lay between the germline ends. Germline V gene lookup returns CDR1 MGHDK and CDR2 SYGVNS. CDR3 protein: CASSESRLTDTQYF. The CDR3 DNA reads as TGTGCCAGCAGTGAATCCCGCCTCACAGATACGCAGTATTTT.

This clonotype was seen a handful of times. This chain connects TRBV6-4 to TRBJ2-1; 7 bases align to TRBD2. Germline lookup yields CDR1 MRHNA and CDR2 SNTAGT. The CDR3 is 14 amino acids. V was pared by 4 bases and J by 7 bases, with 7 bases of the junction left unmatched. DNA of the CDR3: TGTGCCAGCAGTGTTCGCGGGGGAGGGAATGAGCAGTTCTTC. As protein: CASSVRGGGNEQFF.

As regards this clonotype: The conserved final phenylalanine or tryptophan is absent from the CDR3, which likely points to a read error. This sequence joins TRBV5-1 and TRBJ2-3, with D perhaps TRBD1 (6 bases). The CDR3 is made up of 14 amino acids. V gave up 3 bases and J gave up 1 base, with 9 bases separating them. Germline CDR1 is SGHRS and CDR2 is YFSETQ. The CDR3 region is CASSSTGGTDTQYS. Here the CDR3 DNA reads TGCGCCAGCAGCTCGACAGGTGGCACAGATACGCAGTATTCT.

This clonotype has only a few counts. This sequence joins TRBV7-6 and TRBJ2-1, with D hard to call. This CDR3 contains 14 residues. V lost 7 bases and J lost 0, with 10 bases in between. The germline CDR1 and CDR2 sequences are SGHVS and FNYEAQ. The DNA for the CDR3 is TGTGCCAGCAAGTCGCTCAGCTCCTACAATGAGCAGTTCTTC. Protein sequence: CASKSLSSYNEQFF. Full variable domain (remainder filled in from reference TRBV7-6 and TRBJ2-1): GAGVSQSPRYKVTKRGQDVALRCDPISGHVSLYWYRQALGQGPEFLTYFNYEAQQDKSGLPNDRFSAERPEGSISTLTIQRTEQRDSAMYRCASKSLSSYNEQFFGPGTRLTVL.

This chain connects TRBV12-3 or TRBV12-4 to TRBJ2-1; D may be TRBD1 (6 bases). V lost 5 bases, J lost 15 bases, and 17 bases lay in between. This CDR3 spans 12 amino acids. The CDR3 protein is CASSDGGWMPFF. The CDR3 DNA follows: TGTGCCAGCAGTGATGGGGGCTGGATGCCGTTCTTC.